Following are 13 T cell receptor beta chains from one sample sequenced in a study of cytomegalovirus exposure and HLA in healthy donors. Method: immunoSEQ multiplex PCR; TCRdb's copy keeps in-frame clones and lacks some. Of some 170,000 clones listed, about 90% are singletons. The sample consisted of PBMCs. These receptors originate from a woman aged 25 to 39 in good health and CMV-seronegative.

The genes are TRBV4-3 and TRBJ2-7, with D unclear. The germline gives CDR1 LGHNA, CDR2 YSLEER. V lost 2 bases to trimming and J lost 3 bases, with 11 bases between them. The CDR3 covers 14 residues. The CDR3: CASSQLTGSYEQYF. In nucleotides, the CDR3 is TGCGCCAGCAGCCAACTTACGGGTAGCTACGAGCAGTACTTC.

This chain joins TRBV7-9 and TRBJ1-2; 7 positions agree with TRBD1. CDR1 is SEHNR, CDR2 FQNEAQ, per germline (reference sequence). Unmatched junction bases numbered 1, after V lost 1 base and J lost 2 bases. CDR3 length equals 14 residues. The CDR3 region has the DNA TGTGCCAGCAGCTTAGTGGACAGGAACTATGGCTACACCTTC. Amino acids: CASSLVDRNYGYTF.

The gene calls are TRBV19 and TRBJ2-1; perhaps TRBD2 as D (6 bases). Trimming pared 1 base from V and 4 bases from J, leaving 8 bases between. The CDR3 is 14 residues long. Germline values: CDR1 LNHDA, CDR2 SQIVND (reference sequence). The CDR3 region has the DNA TGTGCCAGTAGTATAGCGGGGGTGTACAATGAGCAGTTCTTC. Amino acids: CASSIAGVYNEQFF.

This clone was recorded once. V and J are TRBV6-5 and TRBJ1-1; no clear D gene. In germline, CDR1 is MNHEY, CDR2 SVGAGI. This CDR3 is 12 amino acids long. Deletions cut 0 bases from V and 5 bases from J, with 4 bases between. The chain's CDR3 is CASSYSTTEAFF. The CDR3 bases are TGTGCCAGCAGTTACTCAACGACTGAAGCTTTCTTT.

The chain couples TRBV15 to TRBJ1-1; maybe TRBD1 (6 bases). Trimming took 3 bases from V and 6 from J, leaving 14 bases between them. The CDR3 totals 14 residues. CDR1 is LNHNV, CDR2 YYDKDF, per germline (reference sequence). The CDR3 bases are TGTGCCACCAGCAGGTCCAGACAGGCCCCTGAAGCTTTCTTT. It is translated as CATSRSRQAPEAFF.

The rearrangement links TRBV7-9 to TRBJ2-7; D call uncertain. CDR1 and CDR2 from the germline V gene are SEHNR and FQNEAQ (reference sequence). The CDR3 contains 14 residues. Trimming cost V 0 bases and J 2 bases, with 8 bases left between them. Here the CDR3 DNA reads TGTGCCAGCAGCTTAGCCATAAGTACCTACGAGCAGTACTTC. This translates into CASSLAISTYEQYF.

The rearrangement joins TRBV13 to TRBJ2-6; maybe TRBD1 (5 bases). Germline CDR1 and CDR2: PRHDT and FYEKMQ (reference sequence). This CDR3 is built from 18 residues. V was shortened by 0 bases and J by 1 base, with 13 bases between the two germline ends. CDR3 sequence (DNA): TGTGCCAGCAGCTTAGGGGTGCAGGGATGGTCTGGGGCCAACGTCCTGACTTTC. Translation gives CASSLGVQGWSGANVLTF.

There are a few counts of this clone. The chain uses TRBV2 and TRBJ1-2; 9 positions agree with TRBD1. In germline, CDR1 is SNHLY, CDR2 FYNNEI. CDR3 size: 12 residues. Trimming cost V 4 bases and J 6 bases; bases outside gene matches: 0. Here the CDR3 DNA reads TGTGCCAGCAGTGGGGACAGGGATGGCTACACCTTC. Translating gives CASSGDRDGYTF.

As for this clone: This CDR3 is also generated by other DNA sequences in the sample. The chain carries TRBV27 and TRBJ2-1, with a tentative D call TRBD1 (6 bases). The length of the CDR3 is 14 residues. V gave up 3 bases and J gave up 2 bases, with 8 bases separating them. In germline, CDR1 is MNHEY, CDR2 SMNVEV (reference sequence). The CDR3 here is CASSLSGAYNEQFF. The CDR3 nucleotides read TGTGCCAGCAGTTTGTCAGGGGCCTACAATGAGCAGTTCTTC.

This clone was counted once. The CDR3: CATKQRGGPYEQYF. The CDR3 bases are TGTGCCACCAAACAGAGAGGGGGCCCCTACGAGCAGTACTTC. The rearrangement links TRBV6-6 to TRBJ2-7; 7 nucleotides match TRBD1. From germline, CDR1 is MNHNY and CDR2 SVGAGI (reference sequence). The junction had 11 bases not matched to a gene; V was cut back by 10 bases and J by 2 bases. The CDR3 extends over 14 amino acids.

The V and J genes are TRBV6-1 and TRBJ2-1; the match to TRBD2 covers 11 bases. J was trimmed by 4 bases and V by 8 bases; bases with no gene match: 7. The CDR3 is 15 residues long. The V gene's germline CDR1 is MNHNS and CDR2 SASEGT. The CDR3 region has the DNA TGTGCCAGCGTCCCTGGGACTAGCGGTTACAATGAGCAGTTCTTC. Its protein product is CASVPGTSGYNEQFF.

The chain couples TRBV4-1 to TRBJ2-1; 13 nucleotides line up with TRBD2. This CDR3 contains 16 residues. Germline V lookup: CDR1 MGHRA, CDR2 YSYEKL. Trimming removed 3 bases from V and 9 bases from J; junction bases left unmatched: 8. The CDR3 DNA reads as TGCGCCAGCAGCCAGATACTAGCGGGGGGGTCCGGTGAGCAGTTCTTC. Encoded protein: CASSQILAGGSGEQFF.

In this sample, this clone turned up a few times. The rearrangement joins TRBV5-1 to TRBJ1-2; 11 bases match TRBD1. Trimming removed 6 bases from V and 6 bases from J; junction bases left unmatched: 10. Looked up from germline, CDR1 is SGHRS and CDR2 is YFSETQ. This CDR3 has 15 amino acids. The CDR3 region is CASNYPDRGRDGYTF. The DNA of the CDR3 is TGCGCCAGCAACTACCCGGACAGGGGGCGCGATGGCTACACCTTC.